The clone carrying this TCR beta chain has a single count. Its antigen is not identified. This PCR relied on a set of 60 Vbeta primers and 13 Jbeta primers. TCRdb keeps only in-frame clones here, not all; method: immunoSEQ multiplex PCR. The sample lists 200,000 or so clones, approximately 81% occurring once. This entry belongs to a study of cytomegalovirus exposure and HLA in healthy donors. Broader study findings: Equally common other TCR beta chains were less clonally expanded than HLA-associated ones, a later analysis found. Later genetic work tied a missense DCLRE1C variant to beta-chain V and J trimming.

Losses at the gene ends were 2 bases for V and 6 bases for J; bases not matched to a gene: 9. Germline V gives CDR1 MNHNS, CDR2 SASEGT. The CDR3 runs to 15 residues. The sample was PBMCs. The receptor comes from a boy between 10 and 17 years old in good health and CMV-seronegative. The V call is TRBV6-1, the J call TRBJ1-2; 7 bases map to TRBD1. In nucleotides, the CDR3 is TGTGCCAGCAGTGAATTGGAGCGGACAGGACATGGCTACACCTTC. Translation gives CASSELERTGHGYTF.